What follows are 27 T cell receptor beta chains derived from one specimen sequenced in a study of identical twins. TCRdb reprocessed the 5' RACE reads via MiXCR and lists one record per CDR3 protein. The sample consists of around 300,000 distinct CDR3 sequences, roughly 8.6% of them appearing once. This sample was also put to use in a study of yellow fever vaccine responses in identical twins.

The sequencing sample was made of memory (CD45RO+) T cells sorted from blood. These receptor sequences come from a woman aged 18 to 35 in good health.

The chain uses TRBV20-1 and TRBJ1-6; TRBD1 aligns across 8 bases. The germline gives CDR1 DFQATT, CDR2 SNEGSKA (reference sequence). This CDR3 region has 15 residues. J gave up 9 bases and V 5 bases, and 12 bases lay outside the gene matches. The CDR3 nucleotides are TGCAGTGCTGAAAGAGGACAGGGACCGGGTTCACCCCTCCACTTT. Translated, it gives CSAERGQGPGSPLHF.

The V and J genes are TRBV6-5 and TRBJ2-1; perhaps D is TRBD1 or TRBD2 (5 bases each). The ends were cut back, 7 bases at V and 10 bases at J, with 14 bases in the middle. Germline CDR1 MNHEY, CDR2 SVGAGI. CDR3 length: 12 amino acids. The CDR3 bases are TGTGCCAGCACCACCGGGGCAAGCGAGCAGTTCTTC. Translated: CASTTGASEQFF.

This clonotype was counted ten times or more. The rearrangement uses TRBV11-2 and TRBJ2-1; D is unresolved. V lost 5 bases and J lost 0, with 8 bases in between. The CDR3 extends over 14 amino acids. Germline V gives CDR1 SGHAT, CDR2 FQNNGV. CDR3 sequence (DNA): TGTGCCAGCAGCCCGCCAGCCTCCTACAATGAGCAGTTCTTC. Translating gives CASSPPASYNEQFF. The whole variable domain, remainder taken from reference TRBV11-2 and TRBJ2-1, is EAGVAQSPRYKIIEKRQSVAFWCNPISGHATLYWYQQILGQGPKLLIQFQNNGVVDDSQLPKDRFSAERLKGVDSTLKIQPAKLEDSAVYLCASSPPASYNEQFFGPGTRLTVL.

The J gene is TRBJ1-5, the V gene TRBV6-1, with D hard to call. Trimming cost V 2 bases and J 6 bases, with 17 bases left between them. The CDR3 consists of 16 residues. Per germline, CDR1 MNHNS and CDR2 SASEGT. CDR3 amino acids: CASSELFGERSQPQHF. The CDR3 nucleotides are TGTGCCAGCAGTGAACTTTTCGGGGAGAGGAGTCAGCCCCAGCATTTT.

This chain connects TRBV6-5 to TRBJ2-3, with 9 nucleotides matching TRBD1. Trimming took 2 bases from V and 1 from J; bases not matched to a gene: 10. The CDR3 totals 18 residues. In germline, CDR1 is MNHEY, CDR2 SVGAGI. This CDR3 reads CASSYTGTGRLRTDTQYF. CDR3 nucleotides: TGTGCCAGCAGTTACACCGGGACAGGGAGGTTACGCACAGATACGCAGTATTTT.

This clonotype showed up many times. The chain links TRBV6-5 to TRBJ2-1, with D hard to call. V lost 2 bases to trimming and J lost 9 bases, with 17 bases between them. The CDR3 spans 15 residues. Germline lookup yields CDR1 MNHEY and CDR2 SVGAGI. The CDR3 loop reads CASSYISAGRREQFF. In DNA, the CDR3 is TGTGCCAGCAGTTACATTAGTGCTGGTCGTCGTGAGCAGTTCTTC.

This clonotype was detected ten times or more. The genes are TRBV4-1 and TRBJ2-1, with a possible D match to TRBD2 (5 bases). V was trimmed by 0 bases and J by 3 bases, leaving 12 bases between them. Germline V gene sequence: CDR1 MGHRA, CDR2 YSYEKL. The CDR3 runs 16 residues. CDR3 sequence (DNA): TGCGCCAGCAGCCAAGATGAGGGATTTATCTACAATGAGCAGTTCTTC. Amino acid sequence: CASSQDEGFIYNEQFF.

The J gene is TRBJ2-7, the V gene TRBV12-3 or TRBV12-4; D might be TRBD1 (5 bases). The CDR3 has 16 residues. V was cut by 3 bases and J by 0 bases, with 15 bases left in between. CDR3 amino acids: CASSFRAFDSSYEQYF. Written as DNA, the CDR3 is TGTGCCAGCAGTTTTAGGGCTTTCGACAGCTCCTACGAGCAGTACTTC.

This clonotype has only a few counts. CDR3 sequence: CASRRQGASGELFF. CDR3 nucleotide sequence: TGTGCCAGCAGGCGACAGGGGGCAAGCGGGGAGCTGTTTTTT. The chain uses TRBV12-3 or TRBV12-4 and TRBJ2-2; the match to TRBD1 covers 10 bases. The CDR3 runs 14 residues. V was clipped by 6 bases and J by 7 bases; unmatched bases: 5.

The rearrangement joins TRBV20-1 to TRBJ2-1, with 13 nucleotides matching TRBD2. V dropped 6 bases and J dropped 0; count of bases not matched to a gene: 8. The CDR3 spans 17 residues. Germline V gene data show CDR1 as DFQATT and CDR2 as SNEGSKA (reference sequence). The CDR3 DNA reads TGCAGTGCGGGGTTACTAGCGGGAGGGAGCTCCTACAATGAGCAGTTCTTC. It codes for CSAGLLAGGSSYNEQFF.

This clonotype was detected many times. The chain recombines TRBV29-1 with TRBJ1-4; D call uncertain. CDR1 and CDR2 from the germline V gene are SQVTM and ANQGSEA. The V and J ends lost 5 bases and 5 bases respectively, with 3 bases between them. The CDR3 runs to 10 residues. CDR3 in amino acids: CSVWNEKLFF. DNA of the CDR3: TGCAGCGTTTGGAATGAAAAACTGTTTTTT.

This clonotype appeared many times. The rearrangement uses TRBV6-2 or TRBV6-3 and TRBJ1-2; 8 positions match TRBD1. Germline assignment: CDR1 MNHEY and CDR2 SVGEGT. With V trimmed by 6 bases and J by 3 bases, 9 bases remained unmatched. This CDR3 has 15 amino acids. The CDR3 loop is CASSPQGQGHYGYTF. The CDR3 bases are TGTGCCAGCAGCCCCCAAGGACAGGGACACTATGGCTACACCTTC.

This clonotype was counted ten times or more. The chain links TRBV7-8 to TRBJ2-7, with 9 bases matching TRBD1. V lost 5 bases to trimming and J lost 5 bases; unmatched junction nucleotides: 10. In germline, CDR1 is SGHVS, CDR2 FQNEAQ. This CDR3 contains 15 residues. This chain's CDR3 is CASSPPLGQGDEQYF. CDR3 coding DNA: TGTGCCAGCAGCCCGCCGTTGGGACAGGGCGACGAGCAGTACTTC.

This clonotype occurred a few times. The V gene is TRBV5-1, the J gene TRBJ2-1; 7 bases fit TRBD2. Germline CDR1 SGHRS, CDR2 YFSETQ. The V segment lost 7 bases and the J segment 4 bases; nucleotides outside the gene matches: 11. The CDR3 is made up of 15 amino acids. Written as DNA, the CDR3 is TGCGCCAGCCGTGCCTCAGGCGGGGGATACAATGAGCAGTTCTTC. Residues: CASRASGGGYNEQFF.

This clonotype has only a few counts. CDR3 sequence reads: CASSFGTSVAYNEQFF. The DNA of the CDR3 is TGTGCCAGCAGCTTTGGGACTAGCGTCGCCTACAATGAGCAGTTCTTC. The chain recombines TRBV7-3 with TRBJ2-1, with 10 bases fitting TRBD2. Germline assignment: CDR1 SGHTA and CDR2 FQGTGA. J lost 2 bases, V lost 3 bases, and 4 bases had no gene match. The CDR3 contains 16 residues.

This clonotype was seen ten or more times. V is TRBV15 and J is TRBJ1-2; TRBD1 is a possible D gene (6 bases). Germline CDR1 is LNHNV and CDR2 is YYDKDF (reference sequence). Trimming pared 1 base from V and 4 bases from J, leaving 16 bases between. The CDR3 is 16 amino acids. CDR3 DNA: TGTGCCACCAGCAGAGGCCCAGGGGTTGCTATCTATGGCTACACCTTC. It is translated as CATSRGPGVAIYGYTF.

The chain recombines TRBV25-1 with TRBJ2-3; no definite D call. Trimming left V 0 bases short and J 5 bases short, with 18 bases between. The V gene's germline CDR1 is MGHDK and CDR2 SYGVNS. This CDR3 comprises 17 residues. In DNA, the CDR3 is TGTGCCAGCAGTGAATATACCGCACAACAAGGAGAAGATACGCAGTATTTT. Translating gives CASSEYTAQQGEDTQYF.

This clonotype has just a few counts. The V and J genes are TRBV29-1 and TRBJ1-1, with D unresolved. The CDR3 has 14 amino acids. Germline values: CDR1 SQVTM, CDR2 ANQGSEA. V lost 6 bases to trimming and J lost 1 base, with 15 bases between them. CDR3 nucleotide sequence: TGCAGCGTCGCGCACGGGCCCTCGAACACTGAAGCTTTCTTT. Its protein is CSVAHGPSNTEAFF.

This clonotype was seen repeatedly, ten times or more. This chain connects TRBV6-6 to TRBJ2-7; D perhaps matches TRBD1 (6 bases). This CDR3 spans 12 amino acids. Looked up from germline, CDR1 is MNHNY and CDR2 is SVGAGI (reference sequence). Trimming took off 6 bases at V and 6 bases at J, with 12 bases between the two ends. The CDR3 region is CASSLTGGEQYV. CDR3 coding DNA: TGTGCCAGCAGCCTGACAGGTGGCGAGCAGTACGTC.

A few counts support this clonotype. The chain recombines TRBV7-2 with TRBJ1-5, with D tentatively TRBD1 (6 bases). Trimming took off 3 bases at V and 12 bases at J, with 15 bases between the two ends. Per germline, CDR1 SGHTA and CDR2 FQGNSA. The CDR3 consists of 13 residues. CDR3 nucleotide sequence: TGTGCCAGCAGCTTTGGGGGGGCCGGGGTCCAGCATTTT. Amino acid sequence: CASSFGGAGVQHF.

DNA for the CDR3: TGTGCCAGCGGGGGACTAGCGGGAGTAACCCAGTACTTC. This encodes CASGGLAGVTQYF. The chain combines TRBV9 with TRBJ2-5, with 14 bases lining up with TRBD2. The CDR3 is 13 amino acids. Germline CDR1 and CDR2: SGDLS and YYNGEE. After removal of 7 bases from V and 8 bases from J, the junction contained 4 bases not matched to a gene.

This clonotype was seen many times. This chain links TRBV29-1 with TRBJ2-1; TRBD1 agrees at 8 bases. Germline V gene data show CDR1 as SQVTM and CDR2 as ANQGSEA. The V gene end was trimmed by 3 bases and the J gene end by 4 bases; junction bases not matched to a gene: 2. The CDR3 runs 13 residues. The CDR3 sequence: CSVDRGPYNEQFF. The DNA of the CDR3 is TGCAGCGTTGACAGGGGGCCATACAATGAGCAGTTCTTC.

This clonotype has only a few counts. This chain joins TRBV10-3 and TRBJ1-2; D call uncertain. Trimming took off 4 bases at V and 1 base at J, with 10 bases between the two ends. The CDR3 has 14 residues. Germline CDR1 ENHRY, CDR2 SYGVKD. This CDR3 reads CAISATEDNYGYTF. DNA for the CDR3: TGTGCCATCAGTGCCACCGAGGATAACTATGGCTACACCTTC.

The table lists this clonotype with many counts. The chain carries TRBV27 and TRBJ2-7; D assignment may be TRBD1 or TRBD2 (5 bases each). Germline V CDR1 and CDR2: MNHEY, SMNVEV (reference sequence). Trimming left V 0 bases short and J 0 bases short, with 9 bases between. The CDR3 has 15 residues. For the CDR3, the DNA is TGTGCCAGCAGTTTATCGGTGGGGGACTCCTACGAGCAGTACTTC. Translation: CASSLSVGDSYEQYF.

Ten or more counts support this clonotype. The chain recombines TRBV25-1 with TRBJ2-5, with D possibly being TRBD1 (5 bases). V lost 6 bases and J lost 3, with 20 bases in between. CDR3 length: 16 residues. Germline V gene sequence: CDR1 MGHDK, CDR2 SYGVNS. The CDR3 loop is CASSAQKGSVKETQYF. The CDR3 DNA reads TGTGCCAGCAGCGCCCAAAAGGGGTCAGTTAAAGAGACCCAGTACTTC.

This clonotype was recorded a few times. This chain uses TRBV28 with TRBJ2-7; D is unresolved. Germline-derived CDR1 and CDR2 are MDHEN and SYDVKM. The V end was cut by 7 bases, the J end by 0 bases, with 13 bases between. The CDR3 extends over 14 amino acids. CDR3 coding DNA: TGTGCCAGCACCCTTGGTCAGAGCTCCTACGAGCAGTACTTC. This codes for CASTLGQSSYEQYF.

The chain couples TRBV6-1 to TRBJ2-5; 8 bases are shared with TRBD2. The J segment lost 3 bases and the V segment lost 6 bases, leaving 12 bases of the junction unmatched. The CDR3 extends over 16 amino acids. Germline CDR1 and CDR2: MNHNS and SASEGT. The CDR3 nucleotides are TGTGCCAGCAGGCGGGTTCTAGCGGGTAACGAAGAGACCCAGTACTTC. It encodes CASRRVLAGNEETQYF.